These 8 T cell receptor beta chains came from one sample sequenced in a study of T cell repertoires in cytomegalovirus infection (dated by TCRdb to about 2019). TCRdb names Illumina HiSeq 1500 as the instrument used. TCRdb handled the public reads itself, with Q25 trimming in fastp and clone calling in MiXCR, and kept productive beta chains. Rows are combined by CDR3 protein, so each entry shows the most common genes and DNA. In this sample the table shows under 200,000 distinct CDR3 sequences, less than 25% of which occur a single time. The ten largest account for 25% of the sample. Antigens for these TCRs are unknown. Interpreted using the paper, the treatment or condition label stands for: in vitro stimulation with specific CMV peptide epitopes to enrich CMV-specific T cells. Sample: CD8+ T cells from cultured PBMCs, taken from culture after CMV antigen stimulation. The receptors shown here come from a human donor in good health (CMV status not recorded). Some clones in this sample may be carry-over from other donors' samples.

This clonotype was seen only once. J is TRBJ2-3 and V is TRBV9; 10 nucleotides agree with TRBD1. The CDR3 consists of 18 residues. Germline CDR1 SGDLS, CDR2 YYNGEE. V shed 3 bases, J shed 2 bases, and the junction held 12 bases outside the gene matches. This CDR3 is CASSGGALGQGPTDTQYF. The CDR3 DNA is TGTGCCAGCAGCGGAGGGGCCCTGGGACAGGGGCCCACAGATACGCAGTATTTT.

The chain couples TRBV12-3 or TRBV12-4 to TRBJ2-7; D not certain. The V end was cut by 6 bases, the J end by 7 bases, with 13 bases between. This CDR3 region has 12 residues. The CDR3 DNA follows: TGTGCCAGCAGCCATCCCCTTCGGGAGCAGTACTTC. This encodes CASSHPLREQYF.

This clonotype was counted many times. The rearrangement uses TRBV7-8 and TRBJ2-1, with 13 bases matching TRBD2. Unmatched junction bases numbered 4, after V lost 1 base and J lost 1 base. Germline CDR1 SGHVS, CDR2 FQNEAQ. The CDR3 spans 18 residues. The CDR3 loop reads CASSLGTSGGLSYNEQFF. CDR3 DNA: TGTGCCAGCAGCTTAGGGACTAGCGGGGGCCTGTCCTACAATGAGCAGTTCTTC.

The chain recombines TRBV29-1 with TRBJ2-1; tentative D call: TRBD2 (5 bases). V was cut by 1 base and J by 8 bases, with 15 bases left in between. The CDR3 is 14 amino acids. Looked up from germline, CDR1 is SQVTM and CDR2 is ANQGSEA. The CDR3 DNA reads TGCAGCGTTGAAGTCCCTACTAGTAGGTATGAGCAGTTCTTC. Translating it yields CSVEVPTSRYEQFF.

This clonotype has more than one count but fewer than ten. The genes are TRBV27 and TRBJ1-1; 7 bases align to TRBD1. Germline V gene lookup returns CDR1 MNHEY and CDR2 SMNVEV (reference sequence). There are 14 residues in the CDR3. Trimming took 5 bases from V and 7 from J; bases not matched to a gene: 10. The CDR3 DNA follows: TGTGCCAGCAGTCCCCAACAGGGGAGCGGTGAAGCTTTCTTT. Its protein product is CASSPQQGSGEAFF.

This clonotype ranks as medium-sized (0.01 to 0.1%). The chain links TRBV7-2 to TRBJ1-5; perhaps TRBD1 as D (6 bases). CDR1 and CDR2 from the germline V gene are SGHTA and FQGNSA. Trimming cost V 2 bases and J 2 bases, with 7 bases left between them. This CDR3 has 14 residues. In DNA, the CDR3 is TGTGCCAGCAGCTTAAGACAGGGCAATCAGCCCCAGCATTTT. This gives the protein CASSLRQGNQPQHF.

The CDR3 nucleotides are TGTGCCAGCAGTTATGGACCGAACACTGAAGCTTTCTTT. Its protein product is CASSYGPNTEAFF. J is TRBJ1-1 and V is TRBV6-5; D gene ambiguous. The CDR3 totals 13 residues. Trimming removed 3 bases at V and 1 base at J, with 6 bases between. Germline CDR1 is MNHEY and CDR2 is SVGAGI.

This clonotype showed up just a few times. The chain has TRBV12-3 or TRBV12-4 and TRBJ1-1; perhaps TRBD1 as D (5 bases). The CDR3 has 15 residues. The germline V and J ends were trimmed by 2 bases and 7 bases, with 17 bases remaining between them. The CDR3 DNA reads TGTGCCAGCAGTTTAATCGGGGCAGTTGACCTTGAAGCTTTCTTT. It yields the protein CASSLIGAVDLEAFF.